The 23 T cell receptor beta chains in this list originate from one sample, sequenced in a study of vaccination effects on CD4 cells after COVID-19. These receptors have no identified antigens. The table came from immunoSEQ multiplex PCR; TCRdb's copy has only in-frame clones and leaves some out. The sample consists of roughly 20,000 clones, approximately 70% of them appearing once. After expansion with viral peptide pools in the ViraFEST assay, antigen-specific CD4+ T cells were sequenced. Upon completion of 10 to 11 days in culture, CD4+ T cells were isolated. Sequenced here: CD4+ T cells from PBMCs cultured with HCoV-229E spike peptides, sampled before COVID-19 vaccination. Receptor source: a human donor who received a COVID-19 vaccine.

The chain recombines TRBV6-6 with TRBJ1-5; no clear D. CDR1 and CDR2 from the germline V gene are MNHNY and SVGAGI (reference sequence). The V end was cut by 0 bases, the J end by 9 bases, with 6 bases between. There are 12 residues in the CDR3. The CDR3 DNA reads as TGTGCCAGCAGTTACTCCGAGGGGCCCCAGCATTTT. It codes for CASSYSEGPQHF.

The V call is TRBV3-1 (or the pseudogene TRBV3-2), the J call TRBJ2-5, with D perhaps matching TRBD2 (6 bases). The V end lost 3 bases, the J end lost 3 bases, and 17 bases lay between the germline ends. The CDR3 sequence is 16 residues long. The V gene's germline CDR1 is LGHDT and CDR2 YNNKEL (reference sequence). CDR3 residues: CASSQGTYKNKETQYF. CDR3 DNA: TGTGCCAGCAGCCAGGGGACTTACAAGAATAAAGAGACCCAGTACTTC.

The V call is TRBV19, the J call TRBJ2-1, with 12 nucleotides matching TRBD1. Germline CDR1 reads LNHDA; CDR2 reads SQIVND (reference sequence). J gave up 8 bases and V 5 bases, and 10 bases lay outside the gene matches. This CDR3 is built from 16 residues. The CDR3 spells CASSDLRDRGLHEQFF. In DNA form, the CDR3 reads TGTGCCAGTAGTGACCTCCGGGACAGGGGGCTACATGAGCAGTTCTTC.

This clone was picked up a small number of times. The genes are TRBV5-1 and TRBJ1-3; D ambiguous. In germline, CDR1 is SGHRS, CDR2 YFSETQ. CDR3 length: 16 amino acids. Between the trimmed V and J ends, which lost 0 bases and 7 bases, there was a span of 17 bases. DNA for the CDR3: TGCGCCAGCAGCTTGGATGGTTGGTCCCTCGAGAACACCATATATTTT. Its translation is CASSLDGWSLENTIYF. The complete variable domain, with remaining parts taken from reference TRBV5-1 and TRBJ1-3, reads KAGVTQTPRYLIKTRGQQVTLSCSPISGHRSVSWYQQTPGQGLQFLFEYFSETQRNKGNFPGRFSGRQFSNSRSEMNVSTLELGDSALYLCASSLDGWSLENTIYFGEGSWLTVV.

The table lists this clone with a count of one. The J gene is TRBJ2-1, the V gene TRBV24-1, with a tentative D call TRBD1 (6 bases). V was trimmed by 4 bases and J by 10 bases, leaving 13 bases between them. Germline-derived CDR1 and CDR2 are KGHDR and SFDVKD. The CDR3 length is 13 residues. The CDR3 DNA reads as TGTGCCACCAGTGACAACAGGGTGCGCGAGCAGTTCTTC. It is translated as CATSDNRVREQFF.

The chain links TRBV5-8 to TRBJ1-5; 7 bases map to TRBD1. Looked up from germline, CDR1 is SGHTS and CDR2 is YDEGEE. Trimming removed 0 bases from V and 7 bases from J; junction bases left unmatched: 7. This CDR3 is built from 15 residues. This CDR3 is CASSLEGAPGQPQHF. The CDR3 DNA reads TGTGCCAGCAGCTTGGAGGGGGCACCGGGACAGCCCCAGCATTTT.

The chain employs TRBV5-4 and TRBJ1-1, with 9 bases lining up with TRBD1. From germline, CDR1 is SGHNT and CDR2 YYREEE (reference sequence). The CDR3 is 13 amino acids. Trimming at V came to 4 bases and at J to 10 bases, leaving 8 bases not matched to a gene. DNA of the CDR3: TGTGCCAGCAGCACACAGGGGGCGCGGTTAGCTTTCTTT. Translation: CASSTQGARLAFF.

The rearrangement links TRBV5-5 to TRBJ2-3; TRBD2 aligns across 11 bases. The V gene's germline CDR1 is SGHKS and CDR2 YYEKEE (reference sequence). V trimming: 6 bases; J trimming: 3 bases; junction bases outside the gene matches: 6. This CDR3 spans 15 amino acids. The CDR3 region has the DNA TGTGCCAGCACCCAAACTAGCGGGAGAACAGATACGCAGTATTTT. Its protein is CASTQTSGRTDTQYF.

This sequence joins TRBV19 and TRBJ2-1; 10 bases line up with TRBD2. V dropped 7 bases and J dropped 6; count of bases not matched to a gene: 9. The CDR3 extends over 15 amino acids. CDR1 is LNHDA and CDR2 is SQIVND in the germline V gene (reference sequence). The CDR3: CASKRTGTSANEQFF. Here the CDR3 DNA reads TGTGCCAGTAAACGTACCGGGACTAGCGCCAATGAGCAGTTCTTC.

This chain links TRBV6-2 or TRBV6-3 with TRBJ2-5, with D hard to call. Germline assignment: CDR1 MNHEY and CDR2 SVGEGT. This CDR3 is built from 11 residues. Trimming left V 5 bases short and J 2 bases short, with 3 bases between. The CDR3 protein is CASSRQETQYF. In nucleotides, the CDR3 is TGTGCCAGCAGTCGTCAAGAGACCCAGTACTTC.

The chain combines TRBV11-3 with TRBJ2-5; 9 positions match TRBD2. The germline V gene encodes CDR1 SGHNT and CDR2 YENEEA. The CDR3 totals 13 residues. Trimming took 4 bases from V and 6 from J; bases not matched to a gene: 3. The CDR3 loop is CASSYSGSQTQYF. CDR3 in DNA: TGTGCCAGCAGCTATAGCGGGAGCCAGACCCAGTACTTC. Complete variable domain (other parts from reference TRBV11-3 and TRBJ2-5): EAGVVQSPRYKIIEKKQPVAFWCNPISGHNTLYWYLQNLGQGPELLIRYENEEAVDDSQLPKDRFSAERLKGVDSTLKIQPAELGDSAVYLCASSYSGSQTQYFGPGTRLLVL.

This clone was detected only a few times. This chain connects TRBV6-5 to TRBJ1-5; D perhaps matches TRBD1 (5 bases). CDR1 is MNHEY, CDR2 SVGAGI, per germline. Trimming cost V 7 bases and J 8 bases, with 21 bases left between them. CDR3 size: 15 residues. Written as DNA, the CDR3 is TGTGCCAGCAACCCACGGGACCCGGGATTGGAGCCCCAGCATTTT. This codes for CASNPRDPGLEPQHF.

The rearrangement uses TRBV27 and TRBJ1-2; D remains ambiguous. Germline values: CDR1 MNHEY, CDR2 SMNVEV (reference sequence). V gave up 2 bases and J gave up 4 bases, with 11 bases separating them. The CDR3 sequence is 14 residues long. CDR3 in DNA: TGTGCCAGCAGTTTAGCCCGTTTAGGCTATGGCTACACCTTC. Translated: CASSLARLGYGYTF.

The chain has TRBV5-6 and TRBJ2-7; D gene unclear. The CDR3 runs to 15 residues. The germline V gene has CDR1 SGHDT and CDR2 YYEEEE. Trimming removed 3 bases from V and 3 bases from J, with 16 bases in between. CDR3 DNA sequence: TGTGCCAGCAGCTCCTTAGACACGGGCGGCTACGAGCAGTACTTC. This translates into CASSSLDTGGYEQYF.

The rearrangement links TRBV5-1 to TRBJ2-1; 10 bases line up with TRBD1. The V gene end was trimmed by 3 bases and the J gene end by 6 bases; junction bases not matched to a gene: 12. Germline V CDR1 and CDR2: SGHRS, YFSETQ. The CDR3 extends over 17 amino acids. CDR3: CASSSRTGGPPPNEQFF. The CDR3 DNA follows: TGCGCCAGCAGCTCTAGGACAGGGGGGCCCCCGCCCAATGAGCAGTTCTTC.

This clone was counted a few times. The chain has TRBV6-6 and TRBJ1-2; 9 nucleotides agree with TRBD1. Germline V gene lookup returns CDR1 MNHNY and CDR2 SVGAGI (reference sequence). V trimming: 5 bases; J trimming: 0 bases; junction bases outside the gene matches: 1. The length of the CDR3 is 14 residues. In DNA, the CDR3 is TGTGCCAGCAGTGACAGGGGGGCTAACTATGGCTACACCTTC. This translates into CASSDRGANYGYTF.

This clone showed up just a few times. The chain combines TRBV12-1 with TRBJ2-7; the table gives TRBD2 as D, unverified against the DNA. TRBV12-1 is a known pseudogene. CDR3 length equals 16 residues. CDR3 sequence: CASSGGTSGGVYEQYF. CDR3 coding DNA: TGTGCCAGCAGCGGGGGGACTAGCGGGGGGGTTTACGAGCAGTACTTC.

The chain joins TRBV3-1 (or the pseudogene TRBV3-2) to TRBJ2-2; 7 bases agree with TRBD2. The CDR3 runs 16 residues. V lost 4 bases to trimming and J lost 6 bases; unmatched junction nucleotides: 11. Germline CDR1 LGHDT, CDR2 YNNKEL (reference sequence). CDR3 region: CASSPQLGLGSGELFF. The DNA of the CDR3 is TGTGCCAGCAGCCCCCAACTCGGACTAGGGTCCGGGGAGCTGTTTTTT.

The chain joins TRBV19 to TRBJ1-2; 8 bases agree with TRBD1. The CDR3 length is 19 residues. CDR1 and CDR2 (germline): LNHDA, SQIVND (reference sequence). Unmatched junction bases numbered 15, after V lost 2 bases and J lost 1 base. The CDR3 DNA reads TGTGCCAGTAGTATAATTCACCCCAGGACAGGGAAACATAACTATGGCTACACCTTC. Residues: CASSIIHPRTGKHNYGYTF.

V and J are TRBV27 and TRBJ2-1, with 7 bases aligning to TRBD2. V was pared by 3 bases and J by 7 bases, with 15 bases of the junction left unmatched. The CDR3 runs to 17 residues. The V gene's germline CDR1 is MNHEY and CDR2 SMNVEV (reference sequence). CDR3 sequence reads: CASSFVYGGSEGNEQFF. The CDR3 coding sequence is TGTGCCAGCAGTTTTGTGTATGGCGGGAGTGAGGGTAATGAGCAGTTCTTC.

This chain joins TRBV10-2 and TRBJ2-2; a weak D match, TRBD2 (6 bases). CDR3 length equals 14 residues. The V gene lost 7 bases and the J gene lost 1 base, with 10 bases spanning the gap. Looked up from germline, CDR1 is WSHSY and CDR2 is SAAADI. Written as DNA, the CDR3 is TGCGCCAGCACCGGGACTGGGAACACCGGGGAGCTGTTTTTT. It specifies CASTGTGNTGELFF.

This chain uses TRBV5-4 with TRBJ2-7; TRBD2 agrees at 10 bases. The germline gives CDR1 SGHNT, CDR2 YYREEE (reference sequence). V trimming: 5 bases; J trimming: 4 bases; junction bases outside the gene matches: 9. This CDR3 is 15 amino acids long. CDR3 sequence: CASSWSAGGLYEQYF. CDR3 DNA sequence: TGTGCCAGCAGTTGGTCAGCGGGGGGGTTATACGAGCAGTACTTC.

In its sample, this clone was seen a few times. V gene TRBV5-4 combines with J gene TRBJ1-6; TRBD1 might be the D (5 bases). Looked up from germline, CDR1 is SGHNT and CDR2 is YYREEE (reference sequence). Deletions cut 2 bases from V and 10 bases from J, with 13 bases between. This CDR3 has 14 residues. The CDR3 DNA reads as TGTGCCAGCAGCTTCGAAACAGGCGGCTCACCCCTCCACTTT. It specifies CASSFETGGSPLHF.